The clone carrying this T cell receptor (beta chain) has more than one count but fewer than ten. Antigen unknown. This sample was included in a study of beta chain features in type 1 diabetes. In the study overall: In age, gender and cell yields, patients were similar to healthy donors. Study conclusions and caveats: Among type 1 diabetes patients, VDJ junctions had fewer insertions and more deletions. Significant though moderate, a shortening of TCRB CDR3s appeared in all four CD4+ subsets of Type 1 diabetes patients.

Expressed TCRB transcripts were sequenced after all isolated RNA was converted to cDNA. The protocol was immunoSEQ multiplex PCR, while the TCRdb copy is restricted to in-frame clones and leaves out a portion. The sample yields a few hundred thousand clones, roughly 25% seen once. The V gene's germline CDR1 is MNHNS and CDR2 SASEGT. V was clipped by 5 bases and J by 5 bases, with 6 bases between them. This CDR3 is built from 11 residues. V gene TRBV6-1 combines with J gene TRBJ2-5; D not certain. The TCR was taken from a woman between 25 and 40 years old with type 1 diabetes. Specimen: naive CD4+ T cells from blood. CDR3: CASSLHETQYF. In DNA form, the CDR3 reads TGTGCCAGCAGTTTACACGAGACCCAGTACTTC.